This T cell receptor beta chain was sequenced for a study of PD-L1 blockade in urothelial cancer. The table came from immunoSEQ multiplex PCR; TCRdb's copy has only in-frame clones and leaves some out. The table records under 25,000 clones, about 85% of them present only once. This clone was observed a single time. Germline CDR1 reads SGHDN; CDR2 reads FVKESK. CDR3 length equals 16 residues. Trimming pared 4 bases from V and 6 bases from J, leaving 21 bases between. Time point reported: peripheral blood 6 weeks after treatment start. The chain uses TRBV14 and TRBJ1-2; possibly TRBD1 for D (5 bases). This specimen consisted of PBMCs, obtained around atezolizumab (anti-PD-L1) treatment. The sequence was obtained from a man aged 45 to 65 with urothelial cancer. The CDR3 reads CASSRYWAGRDDGYTF. CDR3 DNA sequence: TGTGCCAGCAGCCGCTATTGGGCAGGGAGGGATGATGGCTACACCTTC.